The 18 T cell receptor beta chains in this list originate from one sample, sequenced in a study of blood T cell repertoires in COVID-19. Sequencing was performed with immunoSEQ multiplex PCR; in TCRdb, only in-frame clones are kept and a portion is missing. The sample lists 200,000 to 250,000 clones; 87% were seen once. The sequenced material came from PBMCs or T cells enriched from blood (not recorded which). These receptors were taken from a man aged 25-45 years who had recovered from COVID-19.

The gene calls are TRBV7-2 and TRBJ1-5, with a tentative D call TRBD1 (6 bases). CDR3 length equals 15 residues. The germline V gene has CDR1 SGHTA and CDR2 FQGNSA. V was pared by 0 bases and J by 7 bases, with 13 bases between. CDR3 residues: CASSLAPGGGQPQHF. CDR3 nucleotide sequence: TGTGCCAGCAGCTTAGCGCCTGGGGGCGGGCAGCCCCAGCATTTT.

This clone appeared a single time. The J gene is TRBJ2-1, the V gene TRBV4-1; 7 nucleotides line up with TRBD2. In germline, CDR1 is MGHRA, CDR2 YSYEKL. The CDR3 contains 16 residues. J lost 7 bases, V lost 1 base, and 10 bases had no gene match. For the CDR3, the DNA is TGCGCCAGCAGCCAAGTCGTGGCGGGAGCTAAGAATGAGCAGTTCTTC. This translates into CASSQVVAGAKNEQFF.

This clone has just one count. The chain has TRBV18 and TRBJ2-7; a possible D gene is TRBD1 (6 bases). Germline CDR1 is KGHSH and CDR2 is LQKENI. Trimming cost V 0 bases and J 6 bases, with 12 bases left between them. CDR3 length equals 14 residues. DNA of the CDR3: TGTGCCAGCTCACCACCGTTGGGGGCGAGCGAGCAGTACTTC. Translating gives CASSPPLGASEQYF.

The V and J genes are TRBV6-5 and TRBJ1-2, with 9 bases matching TRBD1. Germline-derived CDR1 and CDR2 are MNHEY and SVGAGI. With 2 bases clipped from V and 8 bases from J, the junction kept 0 bases outside the gene matches. There are 12 residues in the CDR3. CDR3 amino acids: CASSYTGGGYTF. The CDR3 DNA follows: TGTGCCAGCAGTTACACAGGGGGCGGCTACACCTTC.

The genes are TRBV28 and TRBJ1-5, with D unclear. Trimming took 5 bases from V and 0 from J, leaving 11 bases between them. CDR1 and CDR2 (germline): MDHEN, SYDVKM. The CDR3 spans 15 residues. The CDR3 spells CASSGLWASNQPQHF. The CDR3 DNA sequence: TGTGCCAGCAGTGGGCTTTGGGCTAGCAATCAGCCCCAGCATTTT.

This chain connects TRBV27 to TRBJ1-3; no clear D. The germline CDR1 and CDR2 sequences are MNHEY and SMNVEV (reference sequence). The V end was cut by 0 bases, the J end by 0 bases, with 6 bases between. The CDR3 consists of 15 residues. The CDR3 DNA follows: TGTGCCAGCAGTTTATCGGCGGCCTCTGGAAACACCATATATTTT. Translated: CASSLSAASGNTIYF.

This rearrangement joins TRBV2 to TRBJ1-4; no firm D call. With 2 bases removed from V and 4 bases from J, the gap between germline ends came to 8 bases. This CDR3 has 14 amino acids. Germline loops: CDR1 SNHLY, CDR2 FYNNEI. CDR3 in DNA: TGTGCCAGCAGTGAACTGTTTTTTAATGAAAAACTGTTTTTT. It yields the protein CASSELFFNEKLFF. Full variable domain (outside the CDR3, taken from reference TRBV2 and TRBJ1-4): EPEVTQTPSHQVTQMGQEVILRCVPISNHLYFYWYRQILGQKVEFLVSFYNNEISEKSEIFDDQFSVERPDGSNFTLKIRSTKLEDSAMYFCASSELFFNEKLFFGSGTQLSVL.

This clone has just one count. The chain employs TRBV30 and TRBJ2-5; 7 bases map to TRBD2. This CDR3 contains 16 residues. From germline, CDR1 is GTSNPN and CDR2 SVGIG (reference sequence). J gave up 1 base and V 2 bases, and 10 bases lay outside the gene matches. This chain's CDR3 is CAWSLSGAATQETQYF. CDR3 in DNA: TGTGCCTGGAGTTTAAGCGGGGCCGCAACCCAAGAGACCCAGTACTTC.

The chain recombines TRBV3-1 (or the pseudogene TRBV3-2) with TRBJ1-2; a possible D gene is TRBD1 (5 bases). With 5 bases removed from V and 8 bases from J, the gap between germline ends came to 6 bases. CDR3 length equals 10 residues. CDR1 LGHDT and CDR2 YNNKEL come from the germline V gene (reference sequence). CDR3 in amino acids: CASSGQGYTF. As DNA, the CDR3 is TGTGCCAGCAGCGGACAAGGCTACACCTTC.

The chain combines TRBV11-3 with TRBJ2-7; 9 bases match TRBD2. Unmatched junction bases numbered 7, after V lost 1 base and J lost 3 bases. This CDR3 has 16 amino acids. CDR1 is SGHNT and CDR2 is YENEEA in the germline V gene. The CDR3 reads CASSLATSGPSYEQYF. Here the CDR3 DNA reads TGTGCCAGCAGCTTAGCGACTAGCGGACCAAGCTACGAGCAGTACTTC.

V usage is TRBV28 and J usage is TRBJ2-1, with 8 nucleotides matching TRBD2. The length of the CDR3 is 15 residues. Looked up from germline, CDR1 is MDHEN and CDR2 is SYDVKM. Trimming took 3 bases from V and 9 from J; bases not matched to a gene: 10. CDR3 amino acids: CASSFRTGGLAEQFF. The CDR3, as DNA: TGTGCCAGCAGTTTCAGGACGGGAGGGCTAGCTGAGCAGTTCTTC. Together with reference TRBV28 and TRBJ2-1, the CDR3 gives the full variable domain: DVKVTQSSRYLVKRTGEKVFLECVQDMDHENMFWYRQDPGLGLRLIYFSYDVKMKEKGDIPEGYSVSREKKERFSLILESASTNQTSMYLCASSFRTGGLAEQFFGPGTRLTVL.

The chain couples TRBV7-8 to TRBJ2-5; no firm D call. Trimming pared 1 base from V and 5 bases from J, leaving 14 bases between. The germline V gene encodes CDR1 SGHVS and CDR2 FQNEAQ. This CDR3 spans 15 amino acids. CDR3: CASSLVSSSRETQYF. CDR3 in DNA: TGTGCCAGCAGCTTAGTGAGTAGCTCCCGGGAGACCCAGTACTTC.

The chain employs TRBV2 and TRBJ2-7; no clear D gene. There are 14 residues in the CDR3. Germline CDR1 reads SNHLY; CDR2 reads FYNNEI. The V end lost 6 bases, the J end lost 3 bases, and 15 bases lay between the germline ends. The CDR3 spells CASSPWLQDYEQYF. In DNA, the CDR3 is TGTGCCAGCAGCCCCTGGCTCCAAGACTACGAGCAGTACTTC.

V is TRBV16 and J is TRBJ1-5, with a weak D call TRBD1 (6 bases). The CDR3 has 13 amino acids. CDR1 is KGHSY and CDR2 is FQNENV in the germline V gene. V lost 0 bases to trimming and J lost 6 bases, with 6 bases between them. CDR3 residues: CASSQSGAQPQHF. The CDR3 nucleotides read TGTGCCAGCAGCCAATCGGGGGCTCAGCCCCAGCATTTT.

The table lists this clone with a few counts. The genes are TRBV7-6 and TRBJ1-3, with D perhaps TRBD1 (5 bases). The CDR3 is 15 amino acids. V lost 5 bases and J 0 bases, leaving 11 bases between the germline ends. CDR1 SGHVS and CDR2 FNYEAQ come from the germline V gene. The CDR3 protein is CASSTMTVSGNTIYF. The CDR3 nucleotides are TGTGCCAGCAGCACCATGACAGTCTCTGGAAACACCATATATTTT.

The V gene is TRBV12-5, the J gene TRBJ2-5; maybe TRBD1 (7 bases). This CDR3 region has 12 residues. V shed 5 bases and J shed 5 bases, with 9 bases lying between them. CDR1 and CDR2 (germline): LGHNT, FRNRAP. The chain's CDR3 is CASGPGGETQYF. Written as DNA, the CDR3 is TGTGCTAGTGGTCCAGGGGGGGAGACCCAGTACTTC.

The genes are TRBV11-3 and TRBJ2-3; TRBD2 agrees at 9 bases. The CDR3 is made up of 17 amino acids. The germline CDR1 and CDR2 sequences are SGHNT and YENEEA. With V trimmed by 5 bases and J by 2 bases, 11 bases remained unmatched. Here the CDR3 DNA reads TGTGCCAGCAGCCTGGGCGGAGCGGGAGGTCCCACAGATACGCAGTATTTT. Translating gives CASSLGGAGGPTDTQYF.

In its sample, this clone was seen once. The V and J genes are TRBV25-1 and TRBJ2-1, with D possibly being TRBD2 (5 bases). The CDR3 runs to 16 residues. With 2 bases removed from V and 0 bases from J, the gap between germline ends came to 11 bases. Germline V gene sequence: CDR1 MGHDK, CDR2 SYGVNS. Here the CDR3 DNA reads TGTGCCAGCAGTGAACTAAGCGGTAGCTCCTACAATGAGCAGTTCTTC. It yields the protein CASSELSGSSYNEQFF.